Presented here are 30 T cell receptor beta chains from one specimen sequenced in a study of blood T cells in healthy people across ages. Through a sample-barcoded 5' primer and a J-beta primer mix, a second PCR was run for roughly 6 to 11 cycles. Using its own MiXCR run on the 5' RACE reads, TCRdb lists one record per CDR3 protein. The table shows approximately 1.5 million distinct CDR3 sequences, with about 32% occurring only once. The sample consisted of blood. The receptors stem from a woman in her thirties in good health.

This clonotype was seen only a few times. This chain joins TRBV6-2 or TRBV6-3 and TRBJ2-7; 8 bases map to TRBD1. V trimming: 0 bases; J trimming: 7 bases; junction bases outside the gene matches: 11. This CDR3 has 16 residues. CDR1 and CDR2 from the germline V gene are MNHEY and SVGEGT. The CDR3: CASSYSLDRVVEEQYF. CDR3 in DNA: TGTGCCAGCAGTTACTCACTGGACAGGGTCGTCGAAGAGCAGTACTTC.

This chain connects TRBV15 to TRBJ2-3; D is ambiguous. V lost 0 bases, J lost 4 bases, and 11 bases lay in between. Germline V gene lookup returns CDR1 LNHNV and CDR2 YYDKDF (reference sequence). The CDR3 has 15 residues. The CDR3 loop reads CATSRDRAAADTQYF. In DNA form, the CDR3 reads TGTGCCACCAGCAGAGATCGCGCAGCCGCAGATACGCAGTATTTT.

The V and J genes are TRBV20-1 and TRBJ1-5; D gene unclear. The CDR3 length is 15 residues. The V end lost 0 bases, the J end lost 3 bases, and 12 bases lay between the germline ends. Germline CDR1 reads DFQATT; CDR2 reads SNEGSKA (reference sequence). The CDR3 coding sequence is TGCAGTGCTAGAGATCGGGTTAGATACAATCAGCCCCAGCATTTT. It codes for CSARDRVRYNQPQHF.

As DNA, the CDR3 is TGTGCTACTCCGTTCCCTCAGGGAAGGGATACGCAGTATTTT. Protein product: CATPFPQGRDTQYF. V and J are TRBV12-5 and TRBJ2-3; possible D gene TRBD1, 5 bases. V was pared by 10 bases and J by 6 bases, with 20 bases between. This CDR3 has 14 amino acids. The germline V gene encodes CDR1 LGHNT and CDR2 FRNRAP.

This clonotype was recorded a few times. V usage is TRBV29-1 and J usage is TRBJ2-1, with 12 bases fitting TRBD2. Looked up from germline, CDR1 is SQVTM and CDR2 is ANQGSEA. With 1 base clipped from V and 7 bases from J, the junction kept 11 bases outside the gene matches. The CDR3 contains 17 residues. Here the CDR3 reads CSVEGMGLAGGPNEQFF. DNA for the CDR3: TGCAGCGTTGAAGGCATGGGGCTAGCGGGAGGGCCAAATGAGCAGTTCTTC.

This clonotype was seen only once. V is TRBV2 and J is TRBJ2-1; 12 nucleotides align to TRBD2. V lost 6 bases to trimming and J lost 10 bases; unmatched junction nucleotides: 13. The CDR3 is made up of 16 amino acids. The V gene's germline CDR1 is SNHLY and CDR2 FYNNEI. CDR3 region: CASSGRLAGEGGEQFF. CDR3 coding DNA: TGTGCCAGCAGCGGCCGACTAGCGGGAGAAGGGGGCGAGCAGTTCTTC.

This clonotype was found many times. The chain combines TRBV20-1 with TRBJ2-7; D gene uncertain. CDR1 and CDR2 from the germline V gene are DFQATT and SNEGSKA (reference sequence). The germline V and J ends were trimmed by 1 base and 2 bases, with 9 bases remaining between them. This CDR3 region has 13 residues. This CDR3 reads CSARGTITYEQYF. The CDR3 bases are TGCAGTGCTAGAGGCACGATAACCTACGAGCAGTACTTC.

The rearrangement links TRBV27 to TRBJ1-5, with 8 positions matching TRBD1. The J segment lost 3 bases and the V segment lost 2 bases, leaving 9 bases of the junction unmatched. The CDR3 covers 17 residues. Germline-derived CDR1 and CDR2 are MNHEY and SMNVEV (reference sequence). The CDR3 DNA follows: TGTGCCAGCAGTTTAGGGGCAGGGGGCAATAACAATCAGCCCCAGCATTTT. Translated: CASSLGAGGNNNQPQHF.

The chain carries TRBV30 and TRBJ2-5; perhaps TRBD1 as D (5 bases). Trimming left V 0 bases short and J 5 bases short, with 16 bases between. The CDR3 has 15 residues. The germline V gene has CDR1 GTSNPN and CDR2 SVGIG (reference sequence). CDR3 sequence (DNA): TGTGCCTGGAGTGTAACGGCAGGGCTTATGGAGACCCAGTACTTC. Its protein product is CAWSVTAGLMETQYF.

The chain carries TRBV5-5 and TRBJ1-1; D unclear. V lost 5 bases and J lost 4, with 12 bases in between. The germline gives CDR1 SGHKS, CDR2 YYEKEE (reference sequence). The CDR3 length is 13 residues. DNA for the CDR3: TGTGCCAGCAGTATCGCGTCTGGCACTGAAGCTTTCTTT. Protein: CASSIASGTEAFF.

This chain connects TRBV20-1 to TRBJ2-3; the D is unclear. Deletions cut 6 bases from V and 3 bases from J, with 10 bases between. This CDR3 comprises 12 residues. Germline CDR1 is DFQATT and CDR2 is SNEGSKA (reference sequence). The DNA for the CDR3 is TGCAGTGCGAGGACCTATACAGATACGCAGTATTTT. This encodes CSARTYTDTQYF.

This clonotype has only one observation. The chain links TRBV30 to TRBJ1-4, with a possible D match to TRBD1 (6 bases). Looked up from germline, CDR1 is GTSNPN and CDR2 is SVGIG (reference sequence). The CDR3 contains 11 residues. V lost 8 bases and J 7 bases, leaving 11 bases between the germline ends. The DNA for the CDR3 is TGTGCCCAGGGACATCGTGAAAAACTGTTTTTT. Translating it yields CAQGHREKLFF.

The chain joins TRBV12-3 or TRBV12-4 to TRBJ1-2; 7 nucleotides agree with TRBD1. Trimming removed 6 bases from V and 5 bases from J; junction bases left unmatched: 9. This CDR3 comprises 14 residues. The CDR3 protein is CASSPTDRVYGYTF. Here the CDR3 DNA reads TGTGCCAGCAGCCCCACCGACAGGGTTTATGGCTACACCTTC.

This clonotype was detected only a few times. The gene calls are TRBV20-1 and TRBJ2-5, with 12 bases that match TRBD2. Trimming removed 5 bases from V and 0 bases from J; junction bases left unmatched: 7. This CDR3 contains 16 residues. Germline V CDR1 and CDR2: DFQATT, SNEGSKA (reference sequence). CDR3 coding DNA: TGCAGTGCTGCAGCAACTAGCGGGGGGAACCAAGAGACCCAGTACTTC. Translation gives CSAAATSGGNQETQYF.

The V and J genes are TRBV6-1 and TRBJ2-1, with TRBD2 identical over 12 bases. Losses at the gene ends were 5 bases for V and 4 bases for J; bases not matched to a gene: 9. This CDR3 contains 17 residues. Germline V gene sequence: CDR1 MNHNS, CDR2 SASEGT. CDR3 DNA sequence: TGTGCCAGCAGTAGCGGGACTAGCGGGCGGAATTACAATGAGCAGTTCTTC. Its protein product is CASSSGTSGRNYNEQFF.

The sample holds many counts of this clonotype. This chain uses TRBV7-9 with TRBJ1-2, with 9 bases that match TRBD1. After removal of 5 bases from V and 4 bases from J, the junction contained 5 bases not matched to a gene. CDR1 is SEHNR, CDR2 FQNEAQ, per germline (reference sequence). The CDR3 is 14 amino acids. CDR3 protein: CASSTPGQGYGYTF. DNA for the CDR3: TGTGCCAGCAGCACCCCGGGACAGGGCTATGGCTACACCTTC.

This chain joins TRBV20-1 and TRBJ2-6; D is ambiguous. Germline values: CDR1 DFQATT, CDR2 SNEGSKA (reference sequence). The CDR3 is 16 amino acids. The V end was cut by 6 bases, the J end by 2 bases, with 17 bases between. The CDR3 protein is CSAQLHARPGANVLTF. CDR3 DNA sequence: TGCAGTGCACAATTACATGCCCGGCCTGGGGCCAACGTCCTGACTTTC.

In this sample, this clonotype turned up a few times. The genes are TRBV27 and TRBJ2-2; D assignment may be TRBD1 or TRBD2 (5 bases each). The CDR3 extends over 20 amino acids. With 2 bases removed from V and 2 bases from J, the gap between germline ends came to 24 bases. Per the germline V gene, CDR1 is MNHEY and CDR2 is SMNVEV (reference sequence). The DNA of the CDR3 is TGTGCCAGCAGTTTAACCCCCCTGGGACGTTCGACCCTCAACACCGGGGAGCTGTTTTTT. Translated, it gives CASSLTPLGRSTLNTGELFF.

This chain joins TRBV3-1 and TRBJ2-3; D could derive from TRBD1 or TRBD2 (5 bases each). Germline V gene sequence: CDR1 LGHDT, CDR2 YNNKEL (reference sequence). Trimming cost V 6 bases and J 1 base, with 11 bases left between them. The CDR3 consists of 14 residues. The CDR3 DNA reads TGTGCCAGCAGGGGACCTGGTGGCACAGATACGCAGTATTTT. Translating it yields CASRGPGGTDTQYF.

This clonotype showed up just a few times. The J gene is TRBJ2-1, the V gene TRBV2; D not certain. V dropped 8 bases and J dropped 0 bases, with 14 bases sitting between them. This CDR3 contains 15 residues. Germline assignment: CDR1 SNHLY and CDR2 FYNNEI. The CDR3, as DNA: TGTGCCAGCTGCCCCTTGCCAAGCTCCTACAATGAGCAGTTCTTC. Translation: CASCPLPSSYNEQFF.

This chain uses TRBV3-1 with TRBJ2-7; D remains ambiguous. Germline CDR1 is LGHDT and CDR2 is YNNKEL (reference sequence). The CDR3 loop spans 15 amino acids. V lost 3 bases and J 2 bases, leaving 14 bases between the germline ends. This CDR3 reads CASSHSWKGTYEQYF. CDR3 sequence (DNA): TGTGCCAGCAGCCATAGCTGGAAGGGAACCTACGAGCAGTACTTC.

There are many counts of this clonotype. V usage is TRBV29-1 and J usage is TRBJ1-4, with D perhaps matching TRBD1 (6 bases). Looked up from germline, CDR1 is SQVTM and CDR2 is ANQGSEA. CDR3 length equals 13 residues. Trimming removed 6 bases from V and 6 bases from J, with 14 bases in between. CDR3 nucleotides: TGCAGCGTGTCACAGGGACTCGATGAAAAACTGTTTTTT. Amino acids: CSVSQGLDEKLFF.

J is TRBJ2-3 and V is TRBV18, with 9 bases aligning to TRBD2. Losses at the gene ends were 3 bases for V and 4 bases for J; bases not matched to a gene: 11. Looked up from germline, CDR1 is KGHSH and CDR2 is LQKENI. The CDR3 has 17 amino acids. CDR3 residues: CASSPGLATVGADTQYF. The CDR3 region has the DNA TGTGCCAGCTCACCGGGACTAGCCACCGTAGGGGCAGATACGCAGTATTTT. The complete variable domain, with remaining parts taken from reference TRBV18 and TRBJ2-3, reads NAGVMQNPRHLVRRRGQEARLRCSPMKGHSHVYWYRQLPEEGLKFMVYLQKENIIDESGMPKERFSAEFPKEGPSILRIQQVVRGDSAAYFCASSPGLATVGADTQYFGPGTRLTVL.

The gene calls are TRBV21-1 and TRBJ2-3; the D call TRBD2 from the table was never checked on the DNA. TRBV21-1 is noted as a pseudogene. The CDR3 contains 16 residues. The CDR3 reads CASTRLASGYTDTQYF. In DNA, the CDR3 is TGTGCCAGCACCCGACTGGCCAGCGGTTACACAGATACGCAGTATTTT.

V and J are TRBV28 and TRBJ1-5, with TRBD1 as a possible D gene (5 bases). This CDR3 has 13 amino acids. The germline CDR1 and CDR2 sequences are MDHEN and SYDVKM. V lost 8 bases to trimming and J lost 7 bases, with 15 bases between them. CDR3 amino acids: CASQDSLEQPQHF. The DNA for the CDR3 is TGTGCCAGCCAAGACAGCCTTGAACAGCCCCAGCATTTT.

V gene TRBV27 combines with J gene TRBJ2-3, with 12 positions matching TRBD2. This CDR3 region has 20 residues. CDR1 MNHEY and CDR2 SMNVEV come from the germline V gene (reference sequence). V gave up 4 bases and J gave up 6 bases; unmatched junction bases: 20. The CDR3 nucleotides are TGTGCCAGCAGTTCCCAGATTTTGGGACTAGCGGGCCATCCATTGGATACGCAGTATTTT. Protein: CASSSQILGLAGHPLDTQYF.

In this sample, this clonotype turned up a few times. The chain joins TRBV20-1 to TRBJ2-1; 8 bases match TRBD2. CDR1 and CDR2 from the germline V gene are DFQATT and SNEGSKA (reference sequence). The junction had 8 bases not matched to a gene; V was cut back by 0 bases and J by 7 bases. This CDR3 region has 15 residues. The CDR3 reads CSARDGSGGGNEQFF. Here the CDR3 DNA reads TGCAGTGCTAGAGATGGAAGCGGGGGAGGGAATGAGCAGTTCTTC.

This clonotype showed up just a few times. V gene TRBV20-1 combines with J gene TRBJ2-7, with 11 bases identical to TRBD2. This CDR3 comprises 14 residues. Germline V gives CDR1 DFQATT, CDR2 SNEGSKA (reference sequence). J was trimmed by 3 bases and V by 6 bases; bases with no gene match: 7. The CDR3 DNA is TGCAGTGCCGAGTCCGGGACTAGCGGCTACGAGCAGTACTTC. Its protein is CSAESGTSGYEQYF.

This clonotype showed up just a few times. The genes are TRBV20-1 and TRBJ1-2; weak D call: TRBD1 (5 bases). Per the germline V gene, CDR1 is DFQATT and CDR2 is SNEGSKA (reference sequence). V gave up 2 bases and J gave up 3 bases, with 13 bases separating them. There are 14 residues in the CDR3. CDR3 sequence (DNA): TGCAGTGCTAGACCTCAGGGTAGTTACTATGGCTACACCTTC. Residues: CSARPQGSYYGYTF.

The chain recombines TRBV5-1 with TRBJ2-2; tentatively, D is TRBD1 or TRBD2 (5 bases each). The CDR3 is made up of 16 amino acids. From germline, CDR1 is SGHRS and CDR2 YFSETQ. Trimming removed 10 bases at V and 2 bases at J, with 21 bases between. CDR3 sequence: CACTRVAQGNTGELFF. In DNA form, the CDR3 reads TGCGCCTGCACTAGAGTGGCCCAGGGAAACACCGGGGAGCTGTTTTTT.